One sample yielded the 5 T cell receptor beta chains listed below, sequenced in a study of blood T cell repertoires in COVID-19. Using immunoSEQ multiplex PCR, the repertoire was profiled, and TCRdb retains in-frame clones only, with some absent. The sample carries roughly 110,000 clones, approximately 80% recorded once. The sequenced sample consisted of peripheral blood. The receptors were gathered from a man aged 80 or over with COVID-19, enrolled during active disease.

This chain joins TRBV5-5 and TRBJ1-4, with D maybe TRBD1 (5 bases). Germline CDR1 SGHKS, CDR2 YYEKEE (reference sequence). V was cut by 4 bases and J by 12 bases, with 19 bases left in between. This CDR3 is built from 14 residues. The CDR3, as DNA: TGTGCCAGCAGCGCAGGTTGGGGAGGGGAGGAACTGTTTTTT. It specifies CASSAGWGGEELFF.

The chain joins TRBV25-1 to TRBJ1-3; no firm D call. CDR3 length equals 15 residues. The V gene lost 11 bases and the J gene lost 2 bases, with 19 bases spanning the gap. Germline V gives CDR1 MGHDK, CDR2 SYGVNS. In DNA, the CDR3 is TGTGCCTCCCACTCCGGGTTCCGACCTGGAAACACCATATATTTT. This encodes CASHSGFRPGNTIYF.

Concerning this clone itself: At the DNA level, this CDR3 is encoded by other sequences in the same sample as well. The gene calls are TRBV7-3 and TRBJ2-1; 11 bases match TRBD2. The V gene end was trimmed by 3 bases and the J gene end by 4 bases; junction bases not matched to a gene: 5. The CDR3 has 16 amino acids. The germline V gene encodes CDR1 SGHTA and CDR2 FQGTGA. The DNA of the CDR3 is TGTGCCAGCAGCTTGGGCCTAGCGGGGGGTTACAATGAGCAGTTCTTC. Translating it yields CASSLGLAGGYNEQFF.

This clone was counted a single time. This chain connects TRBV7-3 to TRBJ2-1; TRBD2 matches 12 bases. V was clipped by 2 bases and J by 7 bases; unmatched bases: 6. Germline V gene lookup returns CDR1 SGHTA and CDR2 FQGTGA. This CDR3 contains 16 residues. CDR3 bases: TGTGCCAGCAGCTTACCAGGACTAGCGGGATGGAATGAGCAGTTCTTC. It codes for CASSLPGLAGWNEQFF.

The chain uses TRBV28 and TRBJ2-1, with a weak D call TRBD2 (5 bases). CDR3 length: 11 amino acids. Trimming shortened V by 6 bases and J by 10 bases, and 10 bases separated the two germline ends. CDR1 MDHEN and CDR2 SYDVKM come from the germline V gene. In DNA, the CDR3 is TGTGCCAGCAGGTCCTGGAGGGAGCAGTTCTTC. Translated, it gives CASRSWREQFF.